The sample holds many counts of the clone carrying this TCR beta chain. Its antigen remains unknown. TCRdb processed the 5' RACE reads anew with MiXCR; each CDR3 protein has one entry. The repertoire holds about 350,000 distinct CDR3 sequences, with over 4% as singletons. With 5 bases removed from V and 5 bases from J, the gap between germline ends came to 21 bases. The CDR3 length is 17 residues. Germline V CDR1 and CDR2: ENHRY, SYGVKD. This sample is part of a study of T cells after yellow fever vaccination. Study at large: Low-cell-number fractions were prepared with SMART-Seq v4 Ultra Low Input.

Regarding the study as a whole: On re-exposure, the response was weaker but peaked faster, at day 5 versus 15. Overall, a small share of clonotypes was seen in both CD4 and CD8 compartments.

The V gene is TRBV10-3, the J gene TRBJ2-2; D may be TRBD1 (6 bases). The receptor's source is a man younger than 35 who received the YFV17D yellow fever vaccine. The input for sequencing was PBMCs, taken 5 days after the yellow fever booster vaccination. CDR3 residues: CAISRGQTTGSTGELFF. CDR3 in DNA: TGTGCCATCAGTCGCGGGCAGACAACAGGGAGTACCGGGGAGCTGTTTTTT.